These 9 T cell receptor beta chains share one sample of origin, sequenced in a study of blood T cell repertoires in COVID-19 (dated by TCRdb to 2020 to 2021). Libraries were constructed by the immunoSEQ multiplex PCR assay. TCRdb stores this immuneACCESS table with in-frame sequences only. Part of the clones is absent; in the studies checked, under half of the shortfall reflects unresolved V genes, and no reason is known for the rest. For this sample there are more than 350,000 clones; about 86% appear just once. Around 10% of the sample rests with the top ten. Sequencing was done on a sample of PBMCs or T cells enriched from blood (not recorded which). The receptors derive from a woman in her fifties or sixties who had recovered from COVID-19.

The rearrangement links TRBV5-4 to TRBJ1-2; 10 bases align to TRBD1. The CDR3 is 16 residues long. Trimming removed 4 bases from V and 8 bases from J; junction bases left unmatched: 14. In germline, CDR1 is SGHNT, CDR2 YYREEE (reference sequence). The CDR3 DNA sequence: TGTGCCAGCAGCGGAATTTCCGGGACAGGGGTTGACGGCTACACCTTC. Translating it yields CASSGISGTGVDGYTF.

This chain uses TRBV7-3 with TRBJ2-1, with TRBD2 as a possible D gene (7 bases). V was pared by 5 bases and J by 6 bases, with 17 bases between. The CDR3 is 15 residues long. In germline, CDR1 is SGHTA, CDR2 FQGTGA. The CDR3 reads CASSQTGGPTNEQFF. Written as DNA, the CDR3 is TGTGCCAGCAGCCAGACGGGGGGCCCTACCAATGAGCAGTTCTTC.

The CDR3 DNA reads TGTGCCAGCTCACCACCGCGAGGACAGGGGAACACTGAAGCTTTCTTT. Residues: CASSPPRGQGNTEAFF. This sequence joins TRBV18 and TRBJ1-1; 8 nucleotides agree with TRBD1. The junction had 4 bases not matched to a gene; V was cut back by 0 bases and J by 1 base. The germline gives CDR1 KGHSH, CDR2 LQKENI. The CDR3 extends over 16 amino acids.

The chain has TRBV5-5 and TRBJ2-1; D possibly corresponds to TRBD1 (5 bases). The CDR3 runs to 14 residues. Trimming took 0 bases from V and 10 from J, leaving 14 bases between them. CDR1 and CDR2 from the germline V gene are SGHKS and YYEKEE (reference sequence). The CDR3 spells CASSLAGIGWEQFF. CDR3 in DNA: TGTGCCAGCAGCTTGGCAGGGATTGGATGGGAGCAGTTCTTC.

The chain has TRBV6-2 or TRBV6-3 and TRBJ1-3, with D uncertain. The CDR3 has 14 amino acids. Germline CDR1 reads MNHEY; CDR2 reads SVGEGT. The V end was cut by 0 bases, the J end by 2 bases, with 5 bases between. The CDR3 protein is CASSYSGTGNTIYF. Here the CDR3 DNA reads TGTGCCAGCAGTTACTCCGGGACTGGAAACACCATATATTTT.

The chain uses TRBV3-1 (or the pseudogene TRBV3-2) and TRBJ2-3, with 10 bases matching TRBD2. Germline CDR1 reads LGHDT; CDR2 reads YNNKEL (reference sequence). The CDR3 is made up of 15 amino acids. J lost 6 bases, V lost 3 bases, and 6 bases had no gene match. CDR3 in DNA: TGTGCCAGCAGCCAGAGCGGGGGGGCTTGGGATACGCAGTATTTT. Translated, it gives CASSQSGGAWDTQYF.

The chain has TRBV29-1 and TRBJ2-7, with D maybe TRBD1 (5 bases). Deletions cut 4 bases from V and 4 bases from J, with 17 bases between. This CDR3 has 14 amino acids. Germline CDR1 SQVTM, CDR2 ANQGSEA. The CDR3 sequence: CSVGLDTKSYEQYF. The CDR3 region has the DNA TGCAGCGTTGGTCTGGACACAAAATCGTACGAGCAGTACTTC.

This clone was picked up one time. The chain carries TRBV4-2 and TRBJ2-1; the match to TRBD2 covers 10 bases. CDR3 length equals 15 residues. Germline V lookup: CDR1 LGHNA, CDR2 YNFKEQ. The J segment lost 3 bases and the V segment lost 4 bases, leaving 3 bases of the junction unmatched. The CDR3 loop is CASSRPSGGYNEQFF. The CDR3 bases are TGTGCCAGCAGCCGCCCTAGCGGGGGCTACAATGAGCAGTTCTTC.

The chain is built from TRBV5-1 and TRBJ2-1; 11 nucleotides agree with TRBD2. CDR1 SGHRS and CDR2 YFSETQ come from the germline V gene. The CDR3 is 16 residues long. J was trimmed by 9 bases and V by 0 bases; bases with no gene match: 8. This CDR3 is CASSLVLAGGPVEQFF. The CDR3, as DNA: TGCGCCAGCAGCTTGGTGTTAGCGGGGGGGCCAGTTGAGCAGTTCTTC.